Each of the 23 T cell receptor beta chains below was sequenced from the same sample in a study of control samples from healthy donors and cancer patients. Sequenced by immunoSEQ multiplex PCR; TCRdb stores in-frame clones only, minus some. The sample carries 150,000 to 200,000 clones, roughly 89% recorded once. The sample consisted of blood. The source of these receptors is a woman between 45 and 65 years old in good health.

The J gene is TRBJ2-7, the V gene TRBV9; D may be TRBD2 (6 bases). Trimming took off 6 bases at V and 3 bases at J, with 16 bases between the two ends. CDR3 length equals 14 residues. Per the germline V gene, CDR1 is SGDLS and CDR2 is YYNGEE. The CDR3 coding sequence is TGTGCCAGCACTCCCGGGACTGTGATCTACGAGCAGTACTTC. This sequence encodes CASTPGTVIYEQYF.

The chain links TRBV7-2 to TRBJ1-1; D call uncertain. Trimming cost V 1 base and J 4 bases, with 13 bases left between them. This CDR3 has 15 residues. Germline V lookup: CDR1 SGHTA, CDR2 FQGNSA. The CDR3, as DNA: TGTGCCAGCAGCTTAGTCCCGGGAGGAGGCACTGAAGCTTTCTTT. It codes for CASSLVPGGGTEAFF.

This clone was seen a few times. The rearrangement uses TRBV28 and TRBJ1-1, with D possibly matching TRBD1 (5 bases). CDR1 is MDHEN, CDR2 SYDVKM, per germline. The V and J ends lost 3 bases and 1 base respectively, with 12 bases between them. This CDR3 region has 15 residues. CDR3 sequence (DNA): TGTGCCAGCAGTTTCTTGGGGGTCGGGAACACTGAAGCTTTCTTT. It encodes CASSFLGVGNTEAFF.

J is TRBJ1-1 and V is TRBV3-1 (or the pseudogene TRBV3-2), with 8 bases aligning to TRBD1. The ends lost 0 bases at V and 0 bases at J; junction bases unmatched: 6. The CDR3 covers 17 residues. Germline CDR1 is LGHDT and CDR2 is YNNKEL (reference sequence). The CDR3 nucleotides are TGTGCCAGCAGCCAAGATTGGACAGGGCCCATGAACACTGAAGCTTTCTTT. Its translation is CASSQDWTGPMNTEAFF.

The chain uses TRBV25-1 and TRBJ1-3; the D gene is possibly TRBD1 (5 bases). Germline CDR1 and CDR2: MGHDK and SYGVNS. Deletions cut 6 bases from V and 3 bases from J, with 9 bases between. The CDR3 runs 13 residues. The CDR3 loop is CASSQGSGNTIYF. CDR3 nucleotides: TGTGCCAGCAGCCAGGGTAGTGGAAACACCATATATTTT.

The V call is TRBV27, the J call TRBJ2-7, with 9 bases aligning to TRBD1. This CDR3 contains 14 residues. V shed 6 bases, J shed 3 bases, and the junction held 6 bases outside the gene matches. Germline lookup yields CDR1 MNHEY and CDR2 SMNVEV (reference sequence). Here the CDR3 reads CASSRTGANYEQYF. DNA of the CDR3: TGTGCCAGCAGCAGGACAGGGGCCAACTACGAGCAGTACTTC.

The chain joins TRBV2 to TRBJ1-6, with TRBD1 identical over 7 bases. The CDR3 has 15 amino acids. V shed 4 bases, J shed 8 bases, and the junction held 8 bases outside the gene matches. Germline V gene lookup returns CDR1 SNHLY and CDR2 FYNNEI. The CDR3 region has the DNA TGTGCCAGCAGTGTCCAGGCAGGGGGGGATTCACCCCTCCACTTT. The encoded protein is CASSVQAGGDSPLHF.

CDR3 coding DNA: TGTGCCAGCAGCCGTTCCCCAGGGTCGCCTAATGAGCAGTTCTTC. The encoded protein is CASSRSPGSPNEQFF. This chain uses TRBV9 with TRBJ2-1; TRBD1 is a possible D gene (5 bases). Trimming took off 4 bases at V and 7 bases at J, with 18 bases between the two ends. The length of the CDR3 is 15 residues. The germline V gene has CDR1 SGDLS and CDR2 YYNGEE.

V is TRBV19 and J is TRBJ1-3, with TRBD1 matching 9 bases. Germline lookup yields CDR1 LNHDA and CDR2 SQIVND (reference sequence). The length of the CDR3 is 15 residues. V dropped 6 bases and J dropped 2; count of bases not matched to a gene: 5. The CDR3: CASSPQGAAGNTIYF. DNA for the CDR3: TGTGCCAGTAGCCCACAGGGGGCGGCTGGAAACACCATATATTTT.

This clone occurred once. This rearrangement joins TRBV23-1 to TRBJ1-5; unclear D gene. TRBV23-1 is given ORF status, its function remaining uncertain. The CDR3 is 14 amino acids. V lost 3 bases and J 7 bases, leaving 13 bases between the germline ends. The CDR3 reads CASSQDRWVQPQHF. The CDR3 DNA reads as TGCGCCAGCAGTCAGGACCGATGGGTGCAGCCCCAGCATTTT.

The chain uses TRBV27 and TRBJ2-5; perhaps TRBD2 as D (5 bases). Germline-derived CDR1 and CDR2 are MNHEY and SMNVEV (reference sequence). Trimming removed 3 bases at V and 5 bases at J, with 16 bases between. CDR3 length: 15 residues. The CDR3 spells CASSFFGVGRETQYF. The CDR3 coding sequence is TGTGCCAGCAGTTTTTTCGGGGTCGGGCGGGAGACCCAGTACTTC.

The genes are TRBV29-1 and TRBJ2-7; 10 nucleotides align to TRBD1. Trimming took 1 base from V and 8 from J; bases not matched to a gene: 8. The germline gives CDR1 SQVTM, CDR2 ANQGSEA. The CDR3 is 14 amino acids. The CDR3 is CSVEAETGGRQQYF. CDR3 DNA sequence: TGCAGCGTTGAAGCAGAGACAGGGGGCAGGCAGCAGTACTTC.

This clone was recorded once. The V gene is TRBV5-4, the J gene TRBJ2-1; D possibly uses TRBD1 or TRBD2 (5 bases each). The CDR3 covers 16 residues. Germline V gene data show CDR1 as SGHNT and CDR2 as YYREEE (reference sequence). V lost 4 bases, J lost 7 bases, and 21 bases lay in between. For the CDR3, the DNA is TGTGCCAGCAGCCCACACCTTGGGGGACCTTCAAATGAGCAGTTCTTC. Translating gives CASSPHLGGPSNEQFF.

In its sample, this clone was seen once. This sequence joins TRBV2 and TRBJ2-3; possibly TRBD2 for D (6 bases). The germline V and J ends were trimmed by 8 bases and 3 bases, with 12 bases remaining between them. This CDR3 has 13 amino acids. Germline V gene sequence: CDR1 SNHLY, CDR2 FYNNEI. CDR3 DNA sequence: TGTGCCAGCGTGGTAGCGGAGACAGATACGCAGTATTTT. This translates into CASVVAETDTQYF.

The DNA for the CDR3 is TGCAGCGTTGCCCAGGGGGGCGGCTATGGCTACACCTTC. This codes for CSVAQGGGYGYTF. V gene TRBV29-1 combines with J gene TRBJ1-2; TRBD1 matches 7 bases. This CDR3 has 13 amino acids. V was clipped by 4 bases and J by 4 bases; unmatched bases: 6. The V gene's germline CDR1 is SQVTM and CDR2 ANQGSEA.

The V gene is TRBV7-9, the J gene TRBJ1-6; the match to TRBD1 covers 9 bases. In germline, CDR1 is SEHNR, CDR2 FQNEAQ (reference sequence). There are 14 residues in the CDR3. V gave up 4 bases and J gave up 8 bases; unmatched junction bases: 3. The CDR3 reads CASSSGTGHSPLHF. CDR3 sequence (DNA): TGTGCCAGCAGCTCCGGGACAGGGCATTCACCCCTCCACTTT.

This chain connects TRBV3-1 (or the pseudogene TRBV3-2) to TRBJ1-1; TRBD1 might be the D (6 bases). The CDR3 covers 14 residues. Germline-derived CDR1 and CDR2 are LGHDT and YNNKEL (reference sequence). Trimming removed 5 bases from V and 1 base from J, with 11 bases in between. CDR3 region: CASSYGTRNTEAFF. In DNA, the CDR3 is TGTGCCAGCAGCTACGGGACACGGAACACTGAAGCTTTCTTT.

The chain combines TRBV19 with TRBJ1-4; 9 bases agree with TRBD1. This CDR3 has 13 amino acids. V lost 7 bases and J lost 5; bases outside the gene matches: 2. Germline V gene data show CDR1 as LNHDA and CDR2 as SQIVND (reference sequence). CDR3 residues: CASTGQGNEKLFF. The CDR3 nucleotides read TGTGCCAGTACAGGACAGGGGAATGAAAAACTGTTTTTT.

The chain carries TRBV19 and TRBJ1-3, with D uncertain. Germline V gives CDR1 LNHDA, CDR2 SQIVND (reference sequence). The CDR3 has 12 amino acids. Deletions cut 4 bases from V and 1 base from J, with 2 bases between. CDR3 sequence reads: CASSTSGNTIYF. In DNA, the CDR3 is TGTGCCAGTAGTACTTCTGGAAACACCATATATTTT.

The chain links TRBV6-1 to TRBJ1-5; a weak D match, TRBD1 (5 bases). The CDR3 totals 14 residues. Trimming stripped 3 bases from V and 0 bases from J, with 6 bases between. Germline values: CDR1 MNHNS, CDR2 SASEGT. The CDR3 sequence is CASSDRDSNQPQHF. DNA of the CDR3: TGTGCCAGCAGTGACAGGGATAGCAATCAGCCCCAGCATTTT.

V usage is TRBV9 and J usage is TRBJ1-3, with 7 bases aligning to TRBD1. Germline CDR1 is SGDLS and CDR2 is YYNGEE. The CDR3 runs to 16 residues. V shed 3 bases, J shed 0 bases, and the junction held 6 bases outside the gene matches. CDR3 sequence reads: CASSEGAGYSGNTIYF. CDR3 coding DNA: TGTGCCAGCAGCGAGGGGGCAGGCTACTCTGGAAACACCATATATTTT.

The V call is TRBV5-8, the J call TRBJ1-5, with D unresolved. The germline gives CDR1 SGHTS, CDR2 YDEGEE. V lost 1 base and J lost 7, with 12 bases in between. There are 14 residues in the CDR3. CDR3 amino acids: CASSLIGRYQPQHF. CDR3 nucleotide sequence: TGTGCCAGCAGCTTGATCGGCAGATACCAGCCCCAGCATTTT.

The chain recombines TRBV28 with TRBJ1-4; 9 nucleotides align to TRBD1. CDR1 and CDR2 (germline): MDHEN, SYDVKM. Trimming took 5 bases from V and 6 from J; bases not matched to a gene: 7. CDR3 length: 15 amino acids. CDR3 DNA sequence: TGTGCCAGCAGTCAACAGGGGGCGAGTGATGAAAAACTGTTTTTT. The encoded protein is CASSQQGASDEKLFF.